This TCR beta chain was identified during a study of T cells in Graves' hyperthyroidism and ophthalmopathy. Study-wide results and limits: Median prediction lead before ophthalmopathy onset was 6.5 months with the model.

The CDR3 totals 11 residues. Trimming pared 4 bases from V and 5 bases from J, leaving 8 bases between. Germline-derived CDR1 and CDR2 are SQVTM and ANQGSEA. This clonotype appeared a few times. The antigen remains unidentified. Subjects aged 18 to 65 presented with newly diagnosed hyperthyroidism of less than 2 months' duration. The TCR beta CDR3 regions underwent amplification using RNA transcripts as the source. TCR CDR3 regions were first amplified by RT-PCR with HTBI primers. TCRdb redid the calling of the multiplex PCR reads with MiXCR, one entry per CDR3 protein. The data hold some 620,000 distinct CDR3 sequences, with under 20% observed a single time.

The TCR originated in a woman aged 30 to 39 with Graves' hyperthyroidism. The sample comprised blood. The chain combines TRBV29-1 with TRBJ1-2; D is possibly TRBD1 (5 bases). CDR3 DNA sequence: TGCAGCGTTGCGGAGGGGTATGGCTACACCTTC. The encoded protein is CSVAEGYGYTF.